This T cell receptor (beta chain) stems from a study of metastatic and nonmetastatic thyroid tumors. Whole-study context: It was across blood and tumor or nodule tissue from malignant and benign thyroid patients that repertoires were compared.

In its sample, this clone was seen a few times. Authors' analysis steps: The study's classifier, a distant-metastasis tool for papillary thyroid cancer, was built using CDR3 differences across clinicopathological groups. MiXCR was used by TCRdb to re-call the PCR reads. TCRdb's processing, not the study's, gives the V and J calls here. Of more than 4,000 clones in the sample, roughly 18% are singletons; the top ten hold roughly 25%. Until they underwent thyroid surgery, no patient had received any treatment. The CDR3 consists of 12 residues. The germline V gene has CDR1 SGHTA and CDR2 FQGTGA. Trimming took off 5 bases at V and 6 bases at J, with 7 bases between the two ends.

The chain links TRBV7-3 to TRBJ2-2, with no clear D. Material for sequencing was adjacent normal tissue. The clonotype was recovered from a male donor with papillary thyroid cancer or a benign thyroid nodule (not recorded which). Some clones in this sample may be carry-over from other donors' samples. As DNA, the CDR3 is TGTGCCAGCAGCGAAAACCCCGGGGAGCTGTTTTTT. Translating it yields CASSENPGELFF. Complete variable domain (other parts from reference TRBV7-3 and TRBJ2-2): GAGVSQTPSNKVTEKGKYVELRCDPISGHTALYWYRQSLGQGPEFLIYFQGTGAADDSGLPNDRFFAVRPEGSVSTLKIQRTERGDSAVYLCASSENPGELFFGEGSRLTVL.